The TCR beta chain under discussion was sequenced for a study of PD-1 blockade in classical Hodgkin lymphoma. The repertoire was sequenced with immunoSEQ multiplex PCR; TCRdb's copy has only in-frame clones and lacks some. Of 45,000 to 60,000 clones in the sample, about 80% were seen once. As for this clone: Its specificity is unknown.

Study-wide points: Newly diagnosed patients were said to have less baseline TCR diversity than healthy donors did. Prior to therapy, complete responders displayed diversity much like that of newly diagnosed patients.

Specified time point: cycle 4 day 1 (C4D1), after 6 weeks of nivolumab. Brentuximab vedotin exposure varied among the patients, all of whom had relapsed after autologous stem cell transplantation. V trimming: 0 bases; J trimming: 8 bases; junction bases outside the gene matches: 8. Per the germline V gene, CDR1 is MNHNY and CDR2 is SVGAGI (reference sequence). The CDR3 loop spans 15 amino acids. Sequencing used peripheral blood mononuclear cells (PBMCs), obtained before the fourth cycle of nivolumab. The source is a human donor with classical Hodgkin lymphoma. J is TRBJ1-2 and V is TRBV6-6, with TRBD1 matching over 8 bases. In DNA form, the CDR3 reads TGTGCCAGCAGTTACTCGAGTCAGGGGGCCGGGGGCTACACCTTC. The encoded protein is CASSYSSQGAGGYTF.